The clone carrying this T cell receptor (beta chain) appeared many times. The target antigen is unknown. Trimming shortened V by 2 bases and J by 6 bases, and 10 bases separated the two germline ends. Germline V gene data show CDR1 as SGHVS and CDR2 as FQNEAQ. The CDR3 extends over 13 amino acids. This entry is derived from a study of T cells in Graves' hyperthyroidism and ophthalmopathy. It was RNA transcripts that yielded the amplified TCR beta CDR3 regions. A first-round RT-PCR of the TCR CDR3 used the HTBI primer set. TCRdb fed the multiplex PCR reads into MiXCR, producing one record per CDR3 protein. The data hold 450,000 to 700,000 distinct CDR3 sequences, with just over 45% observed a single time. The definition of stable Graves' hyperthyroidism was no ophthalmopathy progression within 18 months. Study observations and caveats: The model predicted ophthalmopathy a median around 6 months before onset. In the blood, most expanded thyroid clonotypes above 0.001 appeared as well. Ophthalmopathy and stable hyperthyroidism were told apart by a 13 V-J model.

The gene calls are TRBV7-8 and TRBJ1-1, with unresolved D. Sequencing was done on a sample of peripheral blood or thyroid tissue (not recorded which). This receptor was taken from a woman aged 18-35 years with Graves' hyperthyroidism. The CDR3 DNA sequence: TGTGCCAGCAGCTTAAGAGGAGCCCCTGAAGCTTTCTTT. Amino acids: CASSLRGAPEAFF.